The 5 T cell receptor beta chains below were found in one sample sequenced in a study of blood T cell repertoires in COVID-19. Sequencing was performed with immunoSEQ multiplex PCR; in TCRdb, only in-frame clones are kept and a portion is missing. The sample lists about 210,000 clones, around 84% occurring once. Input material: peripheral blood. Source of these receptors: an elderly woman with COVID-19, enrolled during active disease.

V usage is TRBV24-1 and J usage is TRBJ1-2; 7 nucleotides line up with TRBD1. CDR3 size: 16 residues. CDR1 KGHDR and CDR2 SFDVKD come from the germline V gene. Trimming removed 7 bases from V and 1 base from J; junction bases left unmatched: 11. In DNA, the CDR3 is TGTGCCACCAGCCCTTCCGGGACAGCTAGTAACTATGGCTACACCTTC. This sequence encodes CATSPSGTASNYGYTF.

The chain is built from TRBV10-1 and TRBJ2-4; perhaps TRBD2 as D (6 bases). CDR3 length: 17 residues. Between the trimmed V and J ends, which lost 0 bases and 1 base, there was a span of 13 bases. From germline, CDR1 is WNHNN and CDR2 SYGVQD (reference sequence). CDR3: CASSESVGGDAKNIQYF. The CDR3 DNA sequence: TGCGCCAGCAGTGAGTCGGTGGGAGGTGATGCCAAAAACATTCAGTACTTC.

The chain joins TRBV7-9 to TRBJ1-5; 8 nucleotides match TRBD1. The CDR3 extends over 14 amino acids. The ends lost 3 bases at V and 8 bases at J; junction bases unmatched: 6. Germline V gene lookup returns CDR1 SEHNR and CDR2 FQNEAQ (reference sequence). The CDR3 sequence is CASSFGRGHEPQHF. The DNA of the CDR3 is TGTGCCAGCAGCTTCGGCAGGGGGCATGAGCCCCAGCATTTT.

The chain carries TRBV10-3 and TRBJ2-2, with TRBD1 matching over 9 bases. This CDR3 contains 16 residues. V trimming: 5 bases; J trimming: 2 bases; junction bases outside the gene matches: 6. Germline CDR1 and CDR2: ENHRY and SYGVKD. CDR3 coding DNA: TGTGCCATCAGTTCCGGGACAGGGACTAACACCGGGGAGCTGTTTTTT. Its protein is CAISSGTGTNTGELFF.

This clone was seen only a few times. CDR3 residues: CAGRGGSGNTIYF. Written as DNA, the CDR3 is TGTGCCGGCCGAGGTGGCTCTGGAAACACCATATATTTT. This chain links TRBV6-5 with TRBJ1-3, with D unresolved. Trimming left V 11 bases short and J 0 bases short, with 11 bases between. The CDR3 extends over 13 amino acids. Germline V CDR1 and CDR2: MNHEY, SVGAGI.